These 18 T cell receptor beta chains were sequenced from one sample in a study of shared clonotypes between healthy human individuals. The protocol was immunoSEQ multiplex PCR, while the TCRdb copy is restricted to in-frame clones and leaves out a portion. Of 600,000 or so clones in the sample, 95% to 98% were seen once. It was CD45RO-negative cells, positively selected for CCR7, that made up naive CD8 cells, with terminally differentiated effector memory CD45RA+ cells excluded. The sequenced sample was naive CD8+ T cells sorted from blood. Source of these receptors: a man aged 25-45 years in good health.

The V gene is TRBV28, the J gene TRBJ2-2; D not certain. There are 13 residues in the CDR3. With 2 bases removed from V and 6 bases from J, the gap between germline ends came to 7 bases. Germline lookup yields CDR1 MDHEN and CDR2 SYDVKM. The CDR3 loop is CASSLVGSGELFF. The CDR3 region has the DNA TGTGCCAGCAGTTTAGTCGGGTCCGGGGAGCTGTTTTTT.

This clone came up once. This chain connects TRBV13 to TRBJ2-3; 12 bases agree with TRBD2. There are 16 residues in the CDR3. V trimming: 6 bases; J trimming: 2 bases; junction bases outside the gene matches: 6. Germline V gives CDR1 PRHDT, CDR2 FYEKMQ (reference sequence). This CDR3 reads CASRFRLAGATDTQYF. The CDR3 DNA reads TGTGCCAGCAGGTTTAGACTAGCGGGAGCCACAGATACGCAGTATTTT.

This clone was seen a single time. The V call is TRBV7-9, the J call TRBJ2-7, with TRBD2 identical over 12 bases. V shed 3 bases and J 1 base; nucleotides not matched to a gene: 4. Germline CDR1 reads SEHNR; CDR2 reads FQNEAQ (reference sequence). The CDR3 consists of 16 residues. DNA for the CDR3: TGTGCCAGCAGCTTGACTAGCGGGAGAGGTTCCTACGAGCAGTACTTC. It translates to CASSLTSGRGSYEQYF. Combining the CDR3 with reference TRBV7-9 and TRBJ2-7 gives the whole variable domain DTGVSQNPRHKITKRGQNVTFRCDPISEHNRLYWYRQTLGQGPEFLTYFQNEAQLEKSRLLSDRFSAERPKGSFSTLEIQRTEQGDSAMYLCASSLTSGRGSYEQYFGPGTRLTVT.

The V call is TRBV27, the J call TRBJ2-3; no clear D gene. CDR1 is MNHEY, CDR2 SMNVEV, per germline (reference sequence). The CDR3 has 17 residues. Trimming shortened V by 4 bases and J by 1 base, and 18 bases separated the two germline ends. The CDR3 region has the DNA TGTGCCAGCAGTTCAAACTATCTTACGGACCGCACAGATACGCAGTATTTT. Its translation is CASSSNYLTDRTDTQYF.

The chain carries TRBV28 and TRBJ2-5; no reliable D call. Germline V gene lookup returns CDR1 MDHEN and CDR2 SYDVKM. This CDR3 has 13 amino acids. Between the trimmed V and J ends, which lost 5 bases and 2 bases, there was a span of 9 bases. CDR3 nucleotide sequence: TGTGCCAGCAGTCTAAGCTTTCAAGAGACCCAGTACTTC. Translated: CASSLSFQETQYF.

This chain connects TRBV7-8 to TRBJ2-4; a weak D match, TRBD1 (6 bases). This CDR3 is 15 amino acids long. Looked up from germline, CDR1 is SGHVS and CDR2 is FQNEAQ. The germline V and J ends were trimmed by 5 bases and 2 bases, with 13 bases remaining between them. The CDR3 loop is CASSRIRGSKNIQYF. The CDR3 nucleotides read TGTGCCAGCAGCCGTATCAGGGGTTCCAAAAACATTCAGTACTTC. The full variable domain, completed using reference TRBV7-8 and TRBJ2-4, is GAGVSQSPRYKVAKRGQDVALRCDPISGHVSLFWYQQALGQGPEFLTYFQNEAQLDKSGLPSDRFFAERPEGSVSTLKIQRTQQEDSAVYLCASSRIRGSKNIQYFGAGTRLSVL.

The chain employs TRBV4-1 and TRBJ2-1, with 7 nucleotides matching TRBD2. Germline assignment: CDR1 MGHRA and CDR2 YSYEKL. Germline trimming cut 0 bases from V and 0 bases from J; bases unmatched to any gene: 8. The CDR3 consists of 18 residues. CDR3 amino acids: CASSQEDLAESSYNEQFF. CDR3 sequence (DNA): TGCGCCAGCAGCCAAGAAGATCTAGCGGAAAGCTCCTACAATGAGCAGTTCTTC.

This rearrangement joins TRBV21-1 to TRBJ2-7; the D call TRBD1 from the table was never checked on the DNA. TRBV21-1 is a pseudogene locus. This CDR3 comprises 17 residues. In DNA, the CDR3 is TGTGCCAGCAGCAAAGTAGGGGGTAGGATTGACTCCTACGAGCAGTACTTC. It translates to CASSKVGGRIDSYEQYF.

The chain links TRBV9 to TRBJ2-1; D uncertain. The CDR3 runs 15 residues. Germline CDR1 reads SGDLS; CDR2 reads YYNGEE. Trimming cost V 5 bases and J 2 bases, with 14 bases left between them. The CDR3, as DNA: TGTGCCAGCAGTGTTCGCGAGAACGCCTACAATGAGCAGTTCTTC. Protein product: CASSVRENAYNEQFF.

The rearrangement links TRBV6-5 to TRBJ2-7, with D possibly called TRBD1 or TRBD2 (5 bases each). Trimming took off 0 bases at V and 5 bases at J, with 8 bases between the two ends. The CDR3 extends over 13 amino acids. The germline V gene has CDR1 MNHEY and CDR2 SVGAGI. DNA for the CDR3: TGTGCCAGCAGTTACTCGGGACCCCACGAGCAGTACTTC. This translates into CASSYSGPHEQYF.

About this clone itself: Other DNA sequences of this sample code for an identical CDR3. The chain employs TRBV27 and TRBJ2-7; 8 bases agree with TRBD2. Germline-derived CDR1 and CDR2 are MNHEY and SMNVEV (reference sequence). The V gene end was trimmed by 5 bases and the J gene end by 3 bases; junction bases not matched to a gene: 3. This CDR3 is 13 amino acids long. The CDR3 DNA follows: TGTGCCAGCAGTAGCGGGAGTGGCTACGAGCAGTACTTC. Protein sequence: CASSSGSGYEQYF.

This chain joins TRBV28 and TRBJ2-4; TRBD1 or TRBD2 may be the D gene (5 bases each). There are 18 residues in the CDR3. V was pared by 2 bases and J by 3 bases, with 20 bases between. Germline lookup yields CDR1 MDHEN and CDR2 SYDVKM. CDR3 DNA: TGTGCCAGCAGTTTACCGCCAGGGACGCCATTCGTCAAAAACATTCAGTACTTC. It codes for CASSLPPGTPFVKNIQYF.

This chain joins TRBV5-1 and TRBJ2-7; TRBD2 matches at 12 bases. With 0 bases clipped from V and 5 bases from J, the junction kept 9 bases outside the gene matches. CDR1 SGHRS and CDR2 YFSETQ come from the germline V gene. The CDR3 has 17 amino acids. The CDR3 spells CASSLGLAGGPVDEQYF. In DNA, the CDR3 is TGCGCCAGCAGCTTGGGGCTAGCGGGAGGGCCAGTGGACGAGCAGTACTTC.

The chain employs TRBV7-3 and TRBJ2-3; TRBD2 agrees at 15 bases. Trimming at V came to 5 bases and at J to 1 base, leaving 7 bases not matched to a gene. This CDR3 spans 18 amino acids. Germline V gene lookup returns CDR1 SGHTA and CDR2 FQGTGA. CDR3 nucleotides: TGTGCCAGCAGCCTCGGACTAGCGGGAGGGGGGGGCACAGATACGCAGTATTTT. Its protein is CASSLGLAGGGGTDTQYF.

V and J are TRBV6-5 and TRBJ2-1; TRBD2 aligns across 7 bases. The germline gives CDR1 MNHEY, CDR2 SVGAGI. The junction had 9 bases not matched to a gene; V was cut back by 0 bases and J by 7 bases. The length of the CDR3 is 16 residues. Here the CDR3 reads CASSYSTLREWNEQFF. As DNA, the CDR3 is TGTGCCAGCAGTTACTCGACTTTGCGGGAGTGGAATGAGCAGTTCTTC.

The CDR3 bases are TGTGCCAGCAGCTTAGGGGTCGACGAGGCGGGAGCAGTAACCTACGAGCAGTACTTC. Amino acid sequence: CASSLGVDEAGAVTYEQYF. The rearrangement links TRBV7-8 to TRBJ2-7, with 7 nucleotides matching TRBD2. Germline V gene sequence: CDR1 SGHVS, CDR2 FQNEAQ. CDR3 size: 19 residues. Trimming at V came to 1 base and at J to 2 bases, leaving 17 bases not matched to a gene.

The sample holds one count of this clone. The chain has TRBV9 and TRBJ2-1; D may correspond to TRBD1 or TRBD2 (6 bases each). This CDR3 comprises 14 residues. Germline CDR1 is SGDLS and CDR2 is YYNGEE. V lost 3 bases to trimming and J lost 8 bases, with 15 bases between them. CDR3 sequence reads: CASSGWGARDEQFF. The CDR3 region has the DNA TGTGCCAGCAGCGGATGGGGGGCTAGGGATGAGCAGTTCTTC.

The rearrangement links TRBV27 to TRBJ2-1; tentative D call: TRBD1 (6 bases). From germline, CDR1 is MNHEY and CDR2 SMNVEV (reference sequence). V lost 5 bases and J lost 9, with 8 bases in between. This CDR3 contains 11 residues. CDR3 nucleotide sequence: TGTGCCAGCAGTCACAGGGTTGAGCAGTTCTTC. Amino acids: CASSHRVEQFF.